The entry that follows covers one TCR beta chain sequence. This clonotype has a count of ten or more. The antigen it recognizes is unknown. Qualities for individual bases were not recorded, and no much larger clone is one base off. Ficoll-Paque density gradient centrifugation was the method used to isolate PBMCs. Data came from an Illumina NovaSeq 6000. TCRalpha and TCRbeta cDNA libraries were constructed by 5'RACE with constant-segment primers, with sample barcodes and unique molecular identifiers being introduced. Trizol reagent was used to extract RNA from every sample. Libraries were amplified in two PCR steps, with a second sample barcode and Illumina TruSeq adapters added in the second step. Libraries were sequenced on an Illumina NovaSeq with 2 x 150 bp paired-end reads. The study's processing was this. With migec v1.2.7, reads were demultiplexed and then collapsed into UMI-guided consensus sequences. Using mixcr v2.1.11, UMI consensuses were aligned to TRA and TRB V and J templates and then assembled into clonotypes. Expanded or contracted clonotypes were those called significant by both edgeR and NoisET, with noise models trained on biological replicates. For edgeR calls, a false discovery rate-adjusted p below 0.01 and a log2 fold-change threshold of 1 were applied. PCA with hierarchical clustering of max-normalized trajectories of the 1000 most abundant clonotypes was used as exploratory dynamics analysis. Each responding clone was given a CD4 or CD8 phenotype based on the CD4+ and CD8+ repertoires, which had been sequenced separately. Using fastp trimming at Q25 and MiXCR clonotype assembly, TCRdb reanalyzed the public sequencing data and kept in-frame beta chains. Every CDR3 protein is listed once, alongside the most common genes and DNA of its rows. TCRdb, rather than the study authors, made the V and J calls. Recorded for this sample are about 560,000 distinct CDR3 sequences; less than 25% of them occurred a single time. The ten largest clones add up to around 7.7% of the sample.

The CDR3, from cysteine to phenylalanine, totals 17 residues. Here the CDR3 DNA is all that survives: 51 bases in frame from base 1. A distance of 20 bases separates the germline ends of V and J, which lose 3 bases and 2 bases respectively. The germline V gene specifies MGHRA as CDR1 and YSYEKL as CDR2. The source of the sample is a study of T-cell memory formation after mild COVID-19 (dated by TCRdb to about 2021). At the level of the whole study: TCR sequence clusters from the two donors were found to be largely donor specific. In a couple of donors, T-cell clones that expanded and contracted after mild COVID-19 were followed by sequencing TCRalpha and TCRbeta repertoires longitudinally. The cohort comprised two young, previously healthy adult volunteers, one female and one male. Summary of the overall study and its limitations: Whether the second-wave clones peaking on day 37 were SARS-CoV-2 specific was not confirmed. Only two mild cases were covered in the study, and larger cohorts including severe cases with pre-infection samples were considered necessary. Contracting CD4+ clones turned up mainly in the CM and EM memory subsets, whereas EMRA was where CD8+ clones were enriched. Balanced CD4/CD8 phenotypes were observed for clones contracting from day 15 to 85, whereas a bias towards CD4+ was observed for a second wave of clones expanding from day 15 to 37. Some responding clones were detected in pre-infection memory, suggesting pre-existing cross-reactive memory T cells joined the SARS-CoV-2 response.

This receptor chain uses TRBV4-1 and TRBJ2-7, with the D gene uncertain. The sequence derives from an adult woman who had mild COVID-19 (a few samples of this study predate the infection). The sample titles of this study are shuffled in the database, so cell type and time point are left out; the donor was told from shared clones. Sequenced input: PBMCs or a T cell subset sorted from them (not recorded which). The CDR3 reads CASSQGSLGQDPYEQYF. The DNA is TGCGCCAGCAGCCAGGGTTCCCTAGGGCAGGATCCCTACGAGCAGTACTTC.